These 14 T cell receptor beta chains share one sample of origin, sequenced in a study of blood T cell repertoires in COVID-19. The data were produced by immunoSEQ multiplex PCR, yet TCRdb's version contains in-frame clones alone and is incomplete. The data contain hundreds of thousands of clones, 70% to 90% of them singletons. Sequences were obtained from PBMCs or T cells enriched from blood (not recorded which). These TCRs come from a woman aged 40 to 50 who had recovered from COVID-19.

The V and J genes are TRBV28 and TRBJ1-6; D remains ambiguous. This CDR3 spans 14 amino acids. CDR1 and CDR2 from the germline V gene are MDHEN and SYDVKM. V gave up 2 bases and J gave up 9 bases, with 11 bases separating them. The CDR3 sequence is CASSLVSASSPLHF. For the CDR3, the DNA is TGTGCCAGCAGTTTAGTAAGTGCGAGTTCACCCCTCCACTTT. Supplemented by reference TRBV28 and TRBJ1-6, the full variable domain reads DVKVTQSSRYLVKRTGEKVFLECVQDMDHENMFWYRQDPGLGLRLIYFSYDVKMKEKGDIPEGYSVSREKKERFSLILESASTNQTSMYLCASSLVSASSPLHFGNGTRLTVT.

As to this clone: The same CDR3 also results from other DNA sequences found in this sample. CDR3 in amino acids: CASSPQGRTEAFF. In DNA, the CDR3 is TGTGCCAGCAGCCCCCAGGGGCGGACTGAAGCTTTCTTT. The V gene is TRBV7-9, the J gene TRBJ1-1; maybe TRBD1 (6 bases). Germline loops: CDR1 SEHNR, CDR2 FQNEAQ (reference sequence). CDR3 length equals 13 residues. Trimming took off 5 bases at V and 5 bases at J, with 12 bases between the two ends.

V and J are TRBV24-1 and TRBJ2-3, with TRBD2 identical over 12 bases. The CDR3 has 15 residues. The V gene's germline CDR1 is KGHDR and CDR2 SFDVKD. The V and J ends lost 5 bases and 6 bases, in that order; junction bases with no gene match: 5. The CDR3 here is CATSGLAGASDTQYF. The CDR3 nucleotides are TGTGCCACCAGTGGACTAGCGGGAGCATCCGATACGCAGTATTTT.

CDR3 in DNA: TGTGCCAGCAGCTTAAAGGGGGAACTATGGCAGAACACCGGGGAGCTGTTTTTT. Translating it yields CASSLKGELWQNTGELFF. V is TRBV7-3 and J is TRBJ2-2; possible D gene TRBD1, 6 bases. V lost 1 base and J 1 base, leaving 16 bases between the germline ends. Germline assignment: CDR1 SGHTA and CDR2 FQGTGA. The CDR3 has 18 amino acids.

This chain uses TRBV7-9 with TRBJ2-1; 8 nucleotides match TRBD2. Germline trimming cut 4 bases from V and 9 bases from J; bases unmatched to any gene: 8. CDR3 size: 14 residues. Germline V gene lookup returns CDR1 SEHNR and CDR2 FQNEAQ (reference sequence). The CDR3 sequence is CASSSSGTRGEQFF. The DNA of the CDR3 is TGTGCCAGCAGCTCGTCCGGGACTAGGGGTGAGCAGTTCTTC.

This clone was recorded only once. The chain carries TRBV7-2 and TRBJ1-5, with 9 bases fitting TRBD1. V shed 5 bases, J shed 6 bases, and the junction held 5 bases outside the gene matches. Germline V gene lookup returns CDR1 SGHTA and CDR2 FQGNSA. CDR3 length: 14 residues. CDR3 sequence reads: CASSLTDRGQPQHF. In DNA, the CDR3 is TGTGCCAGCAGCCTAACGGACAGGGGTCAGCCCCAGCATTTT.

This chain links TRBV19 with TRBJ1-2, with 7 bases matching TRBD1. CDR3 length equals 12 residues. The germline V gene encodes CDR1 LNHDA and CDR2 SQIVND (reference sequence). Losses at the gene ends were 5 bases for V and 12 bases for J; bases not matched to a gene: 9. DNA of the CDR3: TGTGCCAGTAGTCCTCGGGACAGCGAAAACACCTTC. It yields the protein CASSPRDSENTF. Looking up the rest from reference TRBV19 and TRBJ1-2 gives the full variable domain: DGGITQSPKYLFRKEGQNVTLSCEQNLNHDAMYWYRQDPGQGLRLIYYSQIVNDFQKGDIAEGYSVSREKKESFPLTVTSAQKNPTAFYLCASSPRDSENTFGSGTRLTVV.

The rearrangement joins TRBV9 to TRBJ2-3; maybe TRBD2 (6 bases). The CDR3 sequence is 16 residues long. V lost 0 bases and J 1 base, leaving 12 bases between the germline ends. CDR1 SGDLS and CDR2 YYNGEE come from the germline V gene. DNA for the CDR3: TGTGCCAGCAGCGTAGGAGGCGGGAAGGGCACAGATACGCAGTATTTT. This translates into CASSVGGGKGTDTQYF.

This chain uses TRBV30 with TRBJ1-6; maybe TRBD1 (6 bases). Germline values: CDR1 GTSNPN, CDR2 SVGIG (reference sequence). CDR3 size: 14 residues. The ends were cut back, 0 bases at V and 9 bases at J, with 12 bases in the middle. The CDR3 DNA follows: TGTGCCTGGAGTGTACTGACAGGACCTTCACCCCTCCACTTT. It codes for CAWSVLTGPSPLHF.

CDR3: CASSQESVSEVYGYTF. The CDR3 nucleotides are TGCGCCAGCAGCCAAGAAAGTGTTTCGGAGGTCTATGGCTACACCTTC. This chain links TRBV4-1 with TRBJ1-2, with D uncertain. The V gene lost 0 bases and the J gene lost 4 bases, with 15 bases spanning the gap. The CDR3 sequence is 16 residues long. Germline CDR1 MGHRA, CDR2 YSYEKL.

The chain combines TRBV11-2 with TRBJ1-4; the match to TRBD1 covers 7 bases. The CDR3 consists of 13 residues. The V gene's germline CDR1 is SGHAT and CDR2 FQNNGV. J was trimmed by 7 bases and V by 4 bases; bases with no gene match: 3. CDR3 bases: TGTGCCAGCAGCTCGACAGGGACTGAAAAACTGTTTTTT. Translated, it gives CASSSTGTEKLFF.

The genes are TRBV5-6 and TRBJ1-6, with 8 bases lining up with TRBD1. The V segment lost 3 bases and the J segment 14 bases; nucleotides outside the gene matches: 7. Per germline, CDR1 SGHDT and CDR2 YYEEEE. This CDR3 comprises 13 residues. CDR3 DNA: TGTGCCAGCAGCTCGGGACAGGCATTAACCCTCCACTTT. Protein sequence: CASSSGQALTLHF.

The chain couples TRBV5-1 to TRBJ1-5; D is unresolved. Looked up from germline, CDR1 is SGHRS and CDR2 is YFSETQ. Trimming pared 1 base from V and 2 bases from J, leaving 7 bases between. The CDR3 totals 14 residues. CDR3 bases: TGCGCCAGCAGCTTGACCGGGGGCAATCAGCCCCAGCATTTT. Amino acids: CASSLTGGNQPQHF.

V is TRBV3-1 (or the pseudogene TRBV3-2) and J is TRBJ2-2; TRBD1 is a possible D gene (5 bases). The CDR3 consists of 15 residues. The germline V gene has CDR1 LGHDT and CDR2 YNNKEL (reference sequence). V lost 6 bases and J 3 bases, leaving 14 bases between the germline ends. CDR3 sequence (DNA): TGTGCCAGCAGTTCGATCCAGGGTGACACCGGGGAGCTGTTTTTT. Translated, it gives CASSSIQGDTGELFF.